The 6 T cell receptor beta chains given below trace back to one sample, sequenced in a study of metastatic and nonmetastatic thyroid tumors. Each patient came to thyroid surgery without any prior treatment (of any kind). TCRdb called clones again from the PCR reads with MiXCR. The profile covers tens of thousands of clones, with about 15% appearing a single time and 4% to 5.5% taken by the ten largest. Sequencing was performed on blood. These receptors were collected from a female donor with papillary thyroid cancer or a benign thyroid nodule (not recorded which). Some clones in this sample may be carry-over from other donors' samples.

Regarding this clone: Germline and junction disagree at one end, which may indicate a read error. The genes are TRBV28 and TRBJ1-4; D perhaps matches TRBD1 (6 bases). CDR1 MDHEN and CDR2 SYDVKM come from the germline V gene. This CDR3 has 16 residues. The CDR3 DNA sequence: TGTGCCAGCAGTCTTTGGGACATTCCAACTAATGGAAAACTGTTTTTT. Translation gives CASSLWDIPTNGKLFF.

In its sample, this clone was seen many times. The genes are TRBV18 and TRBJ2-5, with D maybe TRBD1 (6 bases). Germline assignment: CDR1 KGHSH and CDR2 LQKENI. There are 16 residues in the CDR3. V lost 3 bases and J 4 bases, leaving 18 bases between the germline ends. CDR3 bases: TGTGCCAGCTCACCGGCTGGACGAGGGACATTAGAGACCCAGTACTTC. Translating it yields CASSPAGRGTLETQYF.

This clone has a count of ten or more. CDR3 in DNA: TGCAGTGCTAGTCGTCAGGGCGCCGCCAAAAACATTCAGTACTTC. Translating gives CSASRQGAAKNIQYF. V and J are TRBV20-1 and TRBJ2-4, with D possibly TRBD1 on 5 matching bases. CDR1 and CDR2 from the germline V gene are DFQATT and SNEGSKA (reference sequence). This CDR3 contains 15 residues. Trimming removed 3 bases from V and 1 base from J, with 13 bases in between.

By sample fraction, this clone is medium-sized. J is TRBJ1-2 and V is TRBV2; TRBD1 matches 9 bases. The CDR3 length is 15 residues. In germline, CDR1 is SNHLY, CDR2 FYNNEI. V was clipped by 6 bases and J by 5 bases; unmatched bases: 10. CDR3 sequence: CASRERTGARYGYTF. The CDR3 region has the DNA TGTGCCAGCAGGGAACGGACAGGGGCCCGATATGGCTACACCTTC.

This clone was seen many times. Since no conserved phenylalanine or tryptophan closes the CDR3, a read error is the likely cause. The limits of the CDR3 on the DNA are not certain, so only TCRdb's listed CDR3 is given. The gene calls are TRBV20-1 and TRBJ1-1; TRBD1, the table's D call, was not compared with the DNA. The CDR3 spans 9 amino acids, including both terminal residues. Germline lookup yields CDR1 DFQATT and CDR2 SNEGSKA (reference sequence). CDR3 sequence reads: CSARGDRVR.

This clone was counted ten times or more. The rearrangement uses TRBV27 and TRBJ1-5; D unresolved. The length of the CDR3 is 15 residues. The germline V gene has CDR1 MNHEY and CDR2 SMNVEV (reference sequence). Trimming removed 1 base at V and 0 bases at J, with 7 bases between. CDR3 in DNA: TGTGCCAGCAGTTTATATCCCCCTAGCAATCAGCCCCAGCATTTT. Translation gives CASSLYPPSNQPQHF.